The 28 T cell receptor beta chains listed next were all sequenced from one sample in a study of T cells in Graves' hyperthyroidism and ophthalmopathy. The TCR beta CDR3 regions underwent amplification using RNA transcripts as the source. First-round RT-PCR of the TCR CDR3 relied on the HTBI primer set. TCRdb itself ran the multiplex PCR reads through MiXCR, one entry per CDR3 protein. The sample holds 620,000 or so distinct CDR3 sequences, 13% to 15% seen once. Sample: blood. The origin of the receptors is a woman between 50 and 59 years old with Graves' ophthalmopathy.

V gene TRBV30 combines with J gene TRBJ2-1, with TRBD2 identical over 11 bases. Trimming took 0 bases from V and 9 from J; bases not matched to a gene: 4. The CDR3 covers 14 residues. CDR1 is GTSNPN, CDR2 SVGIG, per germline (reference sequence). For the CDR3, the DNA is TGTGCCTGGAGTGTGCTAGCGGGAGGAGGTGAGCAGTTCTTC. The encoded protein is CAWSVLAGGGEQFF.

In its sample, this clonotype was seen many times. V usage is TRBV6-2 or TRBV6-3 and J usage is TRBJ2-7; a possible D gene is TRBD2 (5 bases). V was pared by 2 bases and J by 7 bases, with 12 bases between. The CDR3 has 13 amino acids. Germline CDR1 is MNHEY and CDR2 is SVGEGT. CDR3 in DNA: TGTGCCAGCAGTTACGCTAGCTTTGGTGAGCAGTACTTC. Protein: CASSYASFGEQYF.

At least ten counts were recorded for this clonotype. CDR3: CASSFRVGQGSTDTQYF. DNA for the CDR3: TGTGCCAGCAGCTTTCGGGTCGGACAGGGGAGCACAGATACGCAGTATTTT. The chain couples TRBV7-9 to TRBJ2-3, with TRBD1 matching 9 bases. The CDR3 consists of 17 residues. The germline V gene has CDR1 SEHNR and CDR2 FQNEAQ (reference sequence). The V gene end was trimmed by 3 bases and the J gene end by 0 bases; junction bases not matched to a gene: 7.

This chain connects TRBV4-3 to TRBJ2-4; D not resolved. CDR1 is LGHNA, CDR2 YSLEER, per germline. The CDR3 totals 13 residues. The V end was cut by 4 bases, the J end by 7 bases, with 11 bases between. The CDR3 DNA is TGCGCCAGCAGCCCGAACCAATGGAACATTCAGTACTTC. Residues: CASSPNQWNIQYF.

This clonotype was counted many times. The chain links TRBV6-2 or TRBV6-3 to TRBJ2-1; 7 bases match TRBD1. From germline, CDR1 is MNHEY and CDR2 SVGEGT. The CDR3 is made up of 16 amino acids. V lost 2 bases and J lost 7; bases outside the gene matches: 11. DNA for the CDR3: TGTGCCAGCAGTTACCGAACAGGGGTTAGGCTGAATGAGCAGTTCTTC. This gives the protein CASSYRTGVRLNEQFF.

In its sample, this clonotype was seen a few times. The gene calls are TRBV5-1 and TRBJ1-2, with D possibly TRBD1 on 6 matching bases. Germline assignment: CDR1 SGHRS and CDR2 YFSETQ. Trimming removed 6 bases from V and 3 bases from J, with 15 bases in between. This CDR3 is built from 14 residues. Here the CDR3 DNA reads TGCGCCAGCACACAGGGTTTTAAGGACTATGGCTACACCTTC. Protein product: CASTQGFKDYGYTF.

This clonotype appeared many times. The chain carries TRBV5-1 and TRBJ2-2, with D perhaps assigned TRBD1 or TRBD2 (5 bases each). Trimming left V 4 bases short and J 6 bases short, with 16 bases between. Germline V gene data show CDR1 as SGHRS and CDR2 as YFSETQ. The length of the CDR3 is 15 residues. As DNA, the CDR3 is TGCGCCAGCAGCGCACTCCCACTGGGGGCCGGGGAGCTGTTTTTT. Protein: CASSALPLGAGELFF.

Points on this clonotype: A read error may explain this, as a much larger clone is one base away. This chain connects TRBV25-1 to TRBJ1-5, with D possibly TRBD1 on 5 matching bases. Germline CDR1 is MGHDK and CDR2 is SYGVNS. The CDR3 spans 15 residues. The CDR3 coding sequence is TGTGCCAGCAGCACCCGGGACGGACTGAATCAGTCCCAGCATTTT. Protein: CASSTRDGLNQSQHF.

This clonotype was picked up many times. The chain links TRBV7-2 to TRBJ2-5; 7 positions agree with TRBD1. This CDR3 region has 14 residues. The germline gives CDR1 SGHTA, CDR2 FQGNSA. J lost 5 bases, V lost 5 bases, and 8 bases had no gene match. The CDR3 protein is CASSELTGSETQYF. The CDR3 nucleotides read TGTGCCAGCAGCGAACTGACAGGGAGCGAGACCCAGTACTTC.

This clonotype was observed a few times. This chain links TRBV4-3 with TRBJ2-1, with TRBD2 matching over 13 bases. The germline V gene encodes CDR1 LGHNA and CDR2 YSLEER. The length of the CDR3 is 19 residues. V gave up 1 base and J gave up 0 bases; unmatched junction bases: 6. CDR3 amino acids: CASSQGTSGSTFSYNEQFF. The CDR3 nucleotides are TGCGCCAGCAGCCAAGGGACTAGCGGGAGCACCTTCTCCTACAATGAGCAGTTCTTC.

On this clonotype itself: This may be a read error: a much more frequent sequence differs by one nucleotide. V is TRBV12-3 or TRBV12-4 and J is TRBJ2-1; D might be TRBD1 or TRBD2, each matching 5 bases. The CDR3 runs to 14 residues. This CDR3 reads CASSPRGRRNGQFF. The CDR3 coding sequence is TGTGCCAGCAGTCCTCGGGGACGGAGAAATGGGCAGTTCTTC.

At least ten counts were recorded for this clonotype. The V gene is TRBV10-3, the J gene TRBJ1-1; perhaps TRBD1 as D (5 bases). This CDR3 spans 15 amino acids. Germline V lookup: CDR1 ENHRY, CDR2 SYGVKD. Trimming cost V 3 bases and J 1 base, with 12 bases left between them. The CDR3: CAISDSGTPNTEAFF. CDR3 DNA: TGTGCCATCAGTGACTCCGGGACTCCGAACACTGAAGCTTTCTTT.

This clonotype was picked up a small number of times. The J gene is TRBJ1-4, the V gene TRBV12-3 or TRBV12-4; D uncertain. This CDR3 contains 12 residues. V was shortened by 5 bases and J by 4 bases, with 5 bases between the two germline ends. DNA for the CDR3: TGTGCCAGCAGTCTCCATAATGAAAAACTGTTTTTT. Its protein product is CASSLHNEKLFF.

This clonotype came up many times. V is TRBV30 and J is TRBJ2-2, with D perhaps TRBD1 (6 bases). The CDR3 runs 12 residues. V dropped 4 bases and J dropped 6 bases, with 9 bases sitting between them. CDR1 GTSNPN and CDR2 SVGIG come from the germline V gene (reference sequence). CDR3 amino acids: CAWTTGPGELFF. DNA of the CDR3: TGTGCCTGGACAACAGGGCCCGGGGAGCTGTTTTTT. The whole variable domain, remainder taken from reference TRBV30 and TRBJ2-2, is SQTIHQWPATLVQPVGSPLSLECTVEGTSNPNLYWYRQAAGRGLQLLFYSVGIGQISSEVPQNLSASRPQDRQFILSSKKLLLSDSGFYLCAWTTGPGELFFGEGSRLTVL.

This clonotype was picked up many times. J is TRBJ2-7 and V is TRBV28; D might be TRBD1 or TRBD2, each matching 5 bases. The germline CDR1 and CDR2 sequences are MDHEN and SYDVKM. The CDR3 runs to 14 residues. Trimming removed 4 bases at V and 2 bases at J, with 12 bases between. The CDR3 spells CASSSRDGTYEQYF. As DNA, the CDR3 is TGTGCCAGCAGTTCCCGGGACGGGACCTACGAGCAGTACTTC. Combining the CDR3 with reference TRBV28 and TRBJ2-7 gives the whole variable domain DVKVTQSSRYLVKRTGEKVFLECVQDMDHENMFWYRQDPGLGLRLIYFSYDVKMKEKGDIPEGYSVSREKKERFSLILESASTNQTSMYLCASSSRDGTYEQYFGPGTRLTVT.

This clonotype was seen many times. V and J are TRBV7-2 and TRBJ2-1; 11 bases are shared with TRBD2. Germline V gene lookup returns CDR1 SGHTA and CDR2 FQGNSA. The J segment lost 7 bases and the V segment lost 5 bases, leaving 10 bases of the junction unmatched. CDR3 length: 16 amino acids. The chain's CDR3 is CASSPETSGRGNEQFF. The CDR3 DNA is TGTGCCAGCAGCCCCGAAACTAGCGGGAGAGGGAATGAGCAGTTCTTC.

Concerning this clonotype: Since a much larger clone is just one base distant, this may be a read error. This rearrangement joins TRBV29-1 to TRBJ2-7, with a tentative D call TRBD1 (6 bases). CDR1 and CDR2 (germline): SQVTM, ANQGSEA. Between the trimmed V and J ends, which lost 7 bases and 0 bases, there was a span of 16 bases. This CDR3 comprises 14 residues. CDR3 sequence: CSATGIGSSYEQYF. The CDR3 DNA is TGCAGCGCTACAGGGATTGGGAGCTCCTACGAGCAGTACTTC.

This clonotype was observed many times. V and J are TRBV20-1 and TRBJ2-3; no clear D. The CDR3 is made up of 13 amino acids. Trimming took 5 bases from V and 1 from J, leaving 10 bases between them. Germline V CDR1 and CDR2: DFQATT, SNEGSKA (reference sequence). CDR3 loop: CSAPTTRTDTQYF. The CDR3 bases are TGCAGTGCTCCCACGACTCGCACAGATACGCAGTATTTT.

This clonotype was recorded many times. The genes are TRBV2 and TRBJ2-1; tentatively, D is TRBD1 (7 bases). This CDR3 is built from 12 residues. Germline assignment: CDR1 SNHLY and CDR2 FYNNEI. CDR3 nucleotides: TGTGCAGGGGGGCGGACAGGTAGTGAGCAGTTCTTC. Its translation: CAGGRTGSEQFF.

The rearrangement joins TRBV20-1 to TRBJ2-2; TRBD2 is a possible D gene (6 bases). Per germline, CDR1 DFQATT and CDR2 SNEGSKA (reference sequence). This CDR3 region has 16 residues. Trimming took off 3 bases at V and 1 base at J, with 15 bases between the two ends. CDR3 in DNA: TGCAGTGCTAGTGCCACGGGGCGGGGGAACACCGGGGAGCTGTTTTTT. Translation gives CSASATGRGNTGELFF.

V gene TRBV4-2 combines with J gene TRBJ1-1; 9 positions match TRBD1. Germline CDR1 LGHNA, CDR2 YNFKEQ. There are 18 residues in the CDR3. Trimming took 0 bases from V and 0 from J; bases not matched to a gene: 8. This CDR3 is CASSQDAQGAAVNTEAFF. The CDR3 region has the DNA TGTGCCAGCAGCCAAGACGCACAGGGGGCGGCTGTGAACACTGAAGCTTTCTTT.

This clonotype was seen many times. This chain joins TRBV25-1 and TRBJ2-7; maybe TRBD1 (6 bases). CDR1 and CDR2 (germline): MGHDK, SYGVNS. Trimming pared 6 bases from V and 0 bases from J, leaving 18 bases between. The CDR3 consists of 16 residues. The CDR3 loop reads CASRTSGTGSSYEQYF. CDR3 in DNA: TGTGCCAGCAGGACTTCTGGTACAGGGAGCTCCTACGAGCAGTACTTC.

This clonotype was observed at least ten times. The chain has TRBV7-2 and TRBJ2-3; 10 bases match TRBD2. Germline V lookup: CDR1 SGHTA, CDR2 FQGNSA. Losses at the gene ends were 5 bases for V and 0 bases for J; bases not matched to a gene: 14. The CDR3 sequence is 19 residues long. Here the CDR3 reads CASSILALTSGSSTDTQYF. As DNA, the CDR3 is TGTGCCAGCAGCATACTAGCGTTGACTAGCGGGTCTAGCACAGATACGCAGTATTTT.

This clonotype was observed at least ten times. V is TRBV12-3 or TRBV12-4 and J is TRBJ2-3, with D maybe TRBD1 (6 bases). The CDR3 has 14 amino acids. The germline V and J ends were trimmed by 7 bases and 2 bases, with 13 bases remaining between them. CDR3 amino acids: CASTDKGDTDTQYF. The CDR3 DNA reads TGTGCCAGCACCGATAAGGGGGACACAGATACGCAGTATTTT.

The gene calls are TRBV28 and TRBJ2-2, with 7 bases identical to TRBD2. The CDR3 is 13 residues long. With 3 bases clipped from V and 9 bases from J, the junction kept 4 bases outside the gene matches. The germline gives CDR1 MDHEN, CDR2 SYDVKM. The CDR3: CASSFTAGWELFF. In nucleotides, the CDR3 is TGTGCCAGCAGTTTTACAGCGGGATGGGAGCTGTTTTTT.

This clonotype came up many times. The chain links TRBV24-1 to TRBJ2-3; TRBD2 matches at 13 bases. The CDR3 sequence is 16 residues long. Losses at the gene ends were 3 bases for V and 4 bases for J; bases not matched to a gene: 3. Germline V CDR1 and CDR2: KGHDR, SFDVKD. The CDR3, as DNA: TGTGCCACCAGTGATCGGACTAGCGGGAGTTCAGATACGCAGTATTTT. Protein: CATSDRTSGSSDTQYF.

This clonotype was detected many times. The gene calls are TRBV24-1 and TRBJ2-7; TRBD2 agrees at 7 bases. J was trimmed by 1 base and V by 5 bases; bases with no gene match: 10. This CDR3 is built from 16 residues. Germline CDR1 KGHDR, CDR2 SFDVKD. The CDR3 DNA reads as TGTGCCACCAGTGCTCCGAGCCGCGGGGGATCCTACGAGCAGTACTTC. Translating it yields CATSAPSRGGSYEQYF.

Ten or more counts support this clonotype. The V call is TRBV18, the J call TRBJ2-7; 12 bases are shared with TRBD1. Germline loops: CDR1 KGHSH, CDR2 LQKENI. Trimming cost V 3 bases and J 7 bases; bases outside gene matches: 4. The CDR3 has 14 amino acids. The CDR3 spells CASSPGQGAREQYF. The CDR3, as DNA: TGTGCCAGCTCACCGGGACAGGGGGCGAGGGAGCAGTACTTC.